The 26 T cell receptor beta chains in this list originate from one sample, sequenced in a study of cytomegalovirus exposure and HLA in healthy donors listed by TCRdb under 2017. The method behind the library was the immunoSEQ multiplex PCR assay. For the multiplex PCR, a mixture combining 60 forward primers for TCR Vbeta segments and 13 reverse primers for TCR Jbeta segments was used. The table was pulled from immuneACCESS by TCRdb, which kept in-frame rearrangements only. Such tables lose some clones; where checked, under half of the loss comes from unresolved V genes, and the rest has no known cause. This sample holds approximately 150,000 clones; around 80% were observed only once. Jointly, the top ten make up roughly 7.6% of the sample. The sequenced sample consisted of PBMCs. All receptors come from a woman in her 30s in good health and CMV-seropositive.

The chain recombines TRBV7-2 with TRBJ1-2; possible D gene TRBD1, 5 bases. The germline CDR1 and CDR2 sequences are SGHTA and FQGNSA. V lost 2 bases, J lost 3 bases, and 10 bases lay in between. The CDR3 runs to 14 residues. For the CDR3, the DNA is TGTGCCAGCAGCTTATCTGGCAGGGACTATGGCTACACCTTC. It translates to CASSLSGRDYGYTF.

The V and J genes are TRBV6-1 and TRBJ2-1, with TRBD2 matching over 10 bases. V shed 0 bases, J shed 7 bases, and the junction held 9 bases outside the gene matches. The CDR3 is 17 amino acids. Per the germline V gene, CDR1 is MNHNS and CDR2 is SASEGT. CDR3 protein: CASSEALKRGGRNEQFF. The CDR3 coding sequence is TGTGCCAGCAGTGAAGCTCTGAAGCGGGGGGGCAGGAATGAGCAGTTCTTC.

This clone has just a few counts. The chain has TRBV5-6 and TRBJ2-7; 11 positions agree with TRBD1. The V and J ends lost 4 bases and 7 bases, in that order; junction bases with no gene match: 10. This CDR3 has 15 amino acids. Germline loops: CDR1 SGHDT, CDR2 YYEEEE. CDR3 residues: CASSMIGQGAGEQYF. The CDR3 nucleotides read TGTGCCAGCAGCATGATCGGACAGGGGGCTGGTGAGCAGTACTTC. Drawing the rest from reference TRBV5-6 and TRBJ2-7, the complete variable domain is DAGVTQSPTHLIKTRGQQVTLRCSPKSGHDTVSWYQQALGQGPQFIFQYYEEEERQRGNFPDRFSGHQFPNYSSELNVNALLLGDSALYLCASSMIGQGAGEQYFGPGTRLTVT.

The chain joins TRBV4-3 to TRBJ1-1; D gene ambiguous. V lost 1 base, J lost 11 bases, and 14 bases lay in between. The CDR3 has 13 residues. CDR1 is LGHNA, CDR2 YSLEER, per germline. CDR3: CASSQVSKTTAFF. The CDR3 DNA sequence: TGCGCCAGCAGCCAAGTTTCAAAGACTACGGCTTTCTTT.

This clone was recorded a few times. The V call is TRBV19, the J call TRBJ2-2; 8 bases fit TRBD2. CDR3 length: 16 amino acids. V trimming: 6 bases; J trimming: 6 bases; junction bases outside the gene matches: 12. Per germline, CDR1 LNHDA and CDR2 SQIVND (reference sequence). CDR3 in amino acids: CASSSPGGGPPGELFF. The DNA for the CDR3 is TGTGCCAGTAGCTCCCCGGGCGGGGGGCCCCCCGGGGAGCTGTTTTTT.

The genes are TRBV2 and TRBJ1-5; 7 positions agree with TRBD1. CDR1 is SNHLY and CDR2 is FYNNEI in the germline V gene. Trimming at V came to 7 bases and at J to 5 bases, leaving 8 bases not matched to a gene. This CDR3 contains 14 residues. DNA for the CDR3: TGTGCCAGCAACCGGGACAGCCGAGATCAGCCCCAGCATTTT. Amino acids: CASNRDSRDQPQHF.

The chain recombines TRBV5-1 with TRBJ2-2, with a possible D match to TRBD2 (6 bases). This CDR3 spans 14 amino acids. Germline assignment: CDR1 SGHRS and CDR2 YFSETQ. V was clipped by 6 bases and J by 3 bases, with 12 bases between them. CDR3 DNA sequence: TGCGCCAGCACTAGCCGGGAGTACACCGGGGAGCTGTTTTTT. Translated: CASTSREYTGELFF.

This chain connects TRBV2 to TRBJ2-1, with TRBD2 matching over 10 bases. The V and J ends lost 6 bases and 6 bases, in that order; junction bases with no gene match: 2. Germline V gene lookup returns CDR1 SNHLY and CDR2 FYNNEI. This CDR3 region has 13 residues. Here the CDR3 reads CASRGLAPNEQFF. The DNA of the CDR3 is TGTGCCAGCAGGGGACTAGCGCCCAATGAGCAGTTCTTC.

The chain is built from TRBV6-6 and TRBJ1-4; D is perhaps TRBD1 (6 bases). Germline V gives CDR1 MNHNY, CDR2 SVGAGI (reference sequence). The CDR3 spans 15 residues. V was shortened by 0 bases and J by 10 bases, with 15 bases between the two germline ends. As DNA, the CDR3 is TGTGCCAGCAGTTACTCCCGGCAGGGGCATGGAAAACTGTTTTTT. Its translation is CASSYSRQGHGKLFF.

The chain employs TRBV7-2 and TRBJ1-1; D unclear. The V gene lost 3 bases and the J gene lost 0 bases, with 17 bases spanning the gap. The CDR3 is 17 residues long. CDR1 and CDR2 from the germline V gene are SGHTA and FQGNSA. The CDR3: CASSFLRVGIMNTEAFF. The CDR3 bases are TGTGCCAGCAGCTTCTTGAGGGTAGGGATAATGAACACTGAAGCTTTCTTT.

The CDR3 DNA sequence: TGTGCCAGCAGCCCGGAGGGAGCGGGGGCACTAACCCACAATGAGCAGTTCTTC. Translated: CASSPEGAGALTHNEQFF. This rearrangement joins TRBV4-2 to TRBJ2-1; 8 nucleotides align to TRBD2. The CDR3 extends over 18 amino acids. CDR1 is LGHNA, CDR2 YNFKEQ, per germline. The V and J ends lost 4 bases and 5 bases, in that order; junction bases with no gene match: 16.

The genes are TRBV5-4 and TRBJ2-1; 10 nucleotides line up with TRBD1. This CDR3 contains 16 residues. With 3 bases clipped from V and 3 bases from J, the junction kept 6 bases outside the gene matches. Germline lookup yields CDR1 SGHNT and CDR2 YYREEE (reference sequence). The CDR3 sequence is CASSSPGQGIYNEQFF. DNA of the CDR3: TGTGCCAGCAGCTCTCCGGGACAGGGGATCTACAATGAGCAGTTCTTC.

The rearrangement links TRBV2 to TRBJ2-1; TRBD2 matches at 10 bases. CDR1 SNHLY and CDR2 FYNNEI come from the germline V gene. The CDR3 loop spans 14 amino acids. J was trimmed by 5 bases and V by 10 bases; bases with no gene match: 8. The CDR3 here is CAIVGTSANNEQFF. CDR3 bases: TGTGCCATCGTCGGGACTAGCGCTAACAATGAGCAGTTCTTC.

The sample holds one count of this clone. The chain joins TRBV7-6 to TRBJ1-2, with TRBD1 as a possible D gene (6 bases). CDR3 length: 14 residues. Germline assignment: CDR1 SGHVS and CDR2 FNYEAQ. Trimming cost V 5 bases and J 0 bases, with 10 bases left between them. The CDR3 bases are TGTGCCAGCAGCCCCCGGGACACTAACTATGGCTACACCTTC. Protein product: CASSPRDTNYGYTF.

Notes on this clone: In the same sample, other DNA sequences code for this CDR3. The chain links TRBV18 to TRBJ1-2; 7 bases align to TRBD1. There are 13 residues in the CDR3. V was clipped by 1 base and J by 8 bases; unmatched bases: 4. Germline V gene sequence: CDR1 KGHSH, CDR2 LQKENI. The CDR3 nucleotides read TGTGCCAGCTCACCACAGGGGGCGTACGGCTACACCTTC. It codes for CASSPQGAYGYTF.

V and J are TRBV11-3 and TRBJ2-6; 8 bases match TRBD2. From germline, CDR1 is SGHNT and CDR2 YENEEA. Trimming took 3 bases from V and 11 from J; bases not matched to a gene: 6. This CDR3 has 14 amino acids. CDR3 in amino acids: CASSFGGGGHVLTF. In DNA form, the CDR3 reads TGTGCCAGCAGCTTCGGGGGGGGCGGCCACGTCCTGACTTTC. The variable domain in full, completed from reference TRBV11-3 and TRBJ2-6, reads EAGVVQSPRYKIIEKKQPVAFWCNPISGHNTLYWYLQNLGQGPELLIRYENEEAVDDSQLPKDRFSAERLKGVDSTLKIQPAELGDSAVYLCASSFGGGGHVLTFGAGSRLTVL.

J is TRBJ2-1 and V is TRBV4-1, with 10 bases matching TRBD1. CDR3 size: 18 residues. In germline, CDR1 is MGHRA, CDR2 YSYEKL. V lost 0 bases and J lost 6; bases outside the gene matches: 11. CDR3 sequence: CASSQEPIRDRGLNEQFF. In DNA, the CDR3 is TGCGCCAGCAGCCAAGAGCCTATAAGGGACAGGGGTCTCAATGAGCAGTTCTTC.

The genes are TRBV5-8 and TRBJ1-5; D not certain. In germline, CDR1 is SGHTS, CDR2 YDEGEE. This CDR3 is built from 15 residues. V was shortened by 0 bases and J by 3 bases, with 10 bases between the two germline ends. In DNA, the CDR3 is TGTGCCAGCAGCTTGGGGAGGTTTCCCAATCAGCCCCAGCATTTT. Amino acids: CASSLGRFPNQPQHF. The full variable domain, rest sourced from reference TRBV5-8 and TRBJ1-5, is EAGVTQSPTHLIKTRGQQATLRCSPISGHTSVYWYQQALGLGLQFLLWYDEGEERNRGNFPPRFSGRQFPNYSSELNVNALELEDSALYLCASSLGRFPNQPQHFGDGTRLSIL.

The J gene is TRBJ2-5, the V gene TRBV11-3, with D hard to call. The CDR3 sequence is 13 residues long. Between the trimmed V and J ends, which lost 5 bases and 0 bases, there was a span of 7 bases. Germline V gene sequence: CDR1 SGHNT, CDR2 YENEEA. The CDR3 reads CASSPRYQETQYF. Here the CDR3 DNA reads TGTGCCAGCAGCCCTAGGTACCAAGAGACCCAGTACTTC.

There are a few counts of this clone. The V call is TRBV5-1, the J call TRBJ2-7; TRBD1 matches 7 bases. With V trimmed by 0 bases and J by 5 bases, 2 bases remained unmatched. CDR3 length equals 13 residues. The germline gives CDR1 SGHRS, CDR2 YFSETQ. The CDR3, as DNA: TGCGCCAGCAGCTTGGAGGGGGCCCACGAGCAGTACTTC. Its protein product is CASSLEGAHEQYF.

The chain combines TRBV9 with TRBJ2-3; tentatively, D is TRBD1 (6 bases). There are 14 residues in the CDR3. Germline V lookup: CDR1 SGDLS, CDR2 YYNGEE. Trimming removed 3 bases at V and 2 bases at J, with 10 bases between. The CDR3: CASSEGVTTDTQYF. As DNA, the CDR3 is TGTGCCAGCAGCGAGGGGGTCACCACAGATACGCAGTATTTT.

The chain has TRBV7-2 and TRBJ2-1, with TRBD1 identical over 11 bases. CDR3 length: 15 amino acids. V dropped 5 bases and J dropped 7; count of bases not matched to a gene: 7. Germline V CDR1 and CDR2: SGHTA, FQGNSA. Written as DNA, the CDR3 is TGTGCCAGCAGCGAAGGACAGGGGGCGGGGAATGAGCAGTTCTTC. Its translation: CASSEGQGAGNEQFF.

The chain recombines TRBV13 with TRBJ2-1; D gene uncertain. Deletions cut 5 bases from V and 3 bases from J, with 5 bases between. Germline values: CDR1 PRHDT, CDR2 FYEKMQ (reference sequence). The CDR3 consists of 12 residues. CDR3 amino acids: CASSNYYNEQFF. Here the CDR3 DNA reads TGTGCCAGCAGCAACTACTACAATGAGCAGTTCTTC. Combining the CDR3 with reference TRBV13 and TRBJ2-1 gives the whole variable domain AAGVIQSPRHLIKEKRETATLKCYPIPRHDTVYWYQQGPGQDPQFLISFYEKMQSDKGSIPDRFSAQQFSDYHSELNMSSLELGDSALYFCASSNYYNEQFFGPGTRLTVL.

The genes are TRBV5-4 and TRBJ1-1; the match to TRBD1 covers 11 bases. J gave up 1 base and V 6 bases, and 14 bases lay outside the gene matches. Looked up from germline, CDR1 is SGHNT and CDR2 is YYREEE (reference sequence). This CDR3 has 18 amino acids. The CDR3 nucleotides are TGTGCCAGCAACCTTAAAAGAGGACAGGGGGCTTGGAACACTGAAGCTTTCTTT. Translated: CASNLKRGQGAWNTEAFF.

The chain recombines TRBV9 with TRBJ2-1; a possible D gene is TRBD1 (5 bases). In germline, CDR1 is SGDLS, CDR2 YYNGEE. V lost 3 bases and J lost 0, with 13 bases in between. This CDR3 contains 16 residues. CDR3 region: CASSGRTLSSYNEQFF. The CDR3 DNA is TGTGCCAGCAGCGGTCGGACATTGAGCTCCTACAATGAGCAGTTCTTC.

The rearrangement links TRBV10-3 to TRBJ1-6; D is perhaps TRBD1 (6 bases). Trimming took 2 bases from V and 8 from J, leaving 10 bases between them. The V gene's germline CDR1 is ENHRY and CDR2 SYGVKD. CDR3 length equals 14 residues. CDR3 amino acids: CAISETGYDSPLHF. CDR3 DNA: TGTGCCATCAGTGAGACAGGGTACGATTCACCCCTCCACTTT.